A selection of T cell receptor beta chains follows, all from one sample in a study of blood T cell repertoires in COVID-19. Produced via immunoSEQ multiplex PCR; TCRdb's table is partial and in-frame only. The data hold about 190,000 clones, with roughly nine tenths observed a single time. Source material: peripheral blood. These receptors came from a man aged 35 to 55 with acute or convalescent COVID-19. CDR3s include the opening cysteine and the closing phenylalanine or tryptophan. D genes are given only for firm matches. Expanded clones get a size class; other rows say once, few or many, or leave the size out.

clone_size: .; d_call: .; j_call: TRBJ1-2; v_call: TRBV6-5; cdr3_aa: CASSSGVLYGYTF; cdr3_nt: TGTGCCAGCAGTTCAGGGGTCCTCTATGGCTACACCTTC
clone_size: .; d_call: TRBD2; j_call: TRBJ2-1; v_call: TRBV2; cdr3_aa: CASISGLAGNNEQFF; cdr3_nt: TGTGCCAGCATCTCGGGACTAGCGGGGAACAATGAGCAGTTCTTC
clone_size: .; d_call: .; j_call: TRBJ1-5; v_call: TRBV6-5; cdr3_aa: CASSLGGGQPQHF; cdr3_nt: TGTGCCAGCAGCCTCGGGGGAGGTCAGCCCCAGCATTTT
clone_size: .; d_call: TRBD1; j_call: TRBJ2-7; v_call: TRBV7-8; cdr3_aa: CASSLARNPGGTRQYF; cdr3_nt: TGTGCCAGCAGCTTAGCGCGGAACCCAGGGGGTACGAGGCAGTACTTC
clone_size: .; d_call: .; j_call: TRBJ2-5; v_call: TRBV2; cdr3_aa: CASSAGTRRETQYF; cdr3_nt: TGTGCCAGCAGTGCCGGGACAAGAAGAGAGACCCAGTACTTC
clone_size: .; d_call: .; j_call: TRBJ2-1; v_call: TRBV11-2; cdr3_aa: CASSFSLSSYNEQFF; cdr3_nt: TGTGCCAGCAGCTTTAGCCTGAGCTCCTACAATGAGCAGTTCTTC
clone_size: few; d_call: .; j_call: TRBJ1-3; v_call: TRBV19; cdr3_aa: CASSMWGHSSGNTIYF; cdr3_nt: TGTGCCAGTAGTATGTGGGGACATTCTTCTGGAAACACCATATATTTT
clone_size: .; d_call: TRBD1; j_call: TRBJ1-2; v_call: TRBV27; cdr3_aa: CASSFTGTGGRTNYGYTF; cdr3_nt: TGTGCCAGCAGTTTCACCGGGACAGGGGGCCGTACTAACTATGGCTACACCTTC
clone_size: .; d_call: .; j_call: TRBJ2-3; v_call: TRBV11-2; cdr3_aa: CASSRRTPAPADTQYF; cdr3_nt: TGTGCCAGCAGCAGACGGACTCCTGCCCCCGCAGATACGCAGTATTTT
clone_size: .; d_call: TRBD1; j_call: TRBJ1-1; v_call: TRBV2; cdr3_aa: CAASDRGDTEAFF; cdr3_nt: TGTGCCGCGTCCGACAGGGGGGACACTGAAGCTTTCTTT
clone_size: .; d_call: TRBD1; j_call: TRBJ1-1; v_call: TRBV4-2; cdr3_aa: CASRWTGMNTEAFF; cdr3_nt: TGTGCCAGCCGGTGGACAGGGATGAACACTGAAGCTTTCTTT
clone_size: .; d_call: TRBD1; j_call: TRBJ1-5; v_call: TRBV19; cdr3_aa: CASSTDRGSQPQHF; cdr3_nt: TGTGCCAGTAGTACCGACAGGGGAAGTCAGCCCCAGCATTTT
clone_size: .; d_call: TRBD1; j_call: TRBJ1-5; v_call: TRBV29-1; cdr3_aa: CSVVDRANQPQHF; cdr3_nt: TGCAGCGTTGTTGACAGGGCAAATCAGCCCCAGCATTTT
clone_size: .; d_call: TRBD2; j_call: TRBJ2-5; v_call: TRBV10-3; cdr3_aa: CAISATPTSGGETQYF; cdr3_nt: TGTGCCATCAGTGCTACCCCGACTAGCGGGGGAGAGACCCAGTACTTC
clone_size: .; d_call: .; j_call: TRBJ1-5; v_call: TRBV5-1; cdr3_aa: CASSLQGHQPQHF; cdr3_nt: TGCGCCAGCAGCTTACAGGGCCATCAGCCCCAGCATTTT
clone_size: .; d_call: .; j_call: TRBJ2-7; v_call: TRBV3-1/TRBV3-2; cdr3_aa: CASSPGPYEQYF; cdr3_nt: TGTGCCAGCAGCCCAGGGCCTTACGAGCAGTACTTC
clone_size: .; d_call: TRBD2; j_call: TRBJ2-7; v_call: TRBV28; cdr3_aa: CASSALAMGYEQYF; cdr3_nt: TGTGCCAGCAGTGCACTAGCGATGGGCTACGAGCAGTACTTC
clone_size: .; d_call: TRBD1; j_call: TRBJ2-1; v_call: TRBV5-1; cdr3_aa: CASSFSTGSTVDEQFF; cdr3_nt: TGCGCCAGCAGCTTCTCGACAGGGAGTACAGTCGATGAGCAGTTCTTC
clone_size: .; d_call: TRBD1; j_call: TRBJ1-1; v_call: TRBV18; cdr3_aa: CASSKDRGVTEAFF; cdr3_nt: TGTGCCAGCTCTAAAGACAGGGGAGTAACTGAAGCTTTCTTT
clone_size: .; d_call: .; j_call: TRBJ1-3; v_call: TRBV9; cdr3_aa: CASSVGQLFSGNTIYF; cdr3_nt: TGTGCCAGCAGCGTCGGACAGCTCTTCTCTGGAAACACCATATATTTT
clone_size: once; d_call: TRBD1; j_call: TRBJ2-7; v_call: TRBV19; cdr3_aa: CASSIEGTDYEQYF; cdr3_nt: TGTGCCAGTAGTATTGAAGGGACAGACTACGAGCAGTACTTC
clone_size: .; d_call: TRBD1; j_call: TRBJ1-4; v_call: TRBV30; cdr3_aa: CAWRIGTGGAGKLFF; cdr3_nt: TGTGCCTGGAGAATCGGGACAGGGGGCGCAGGAAAACTGTTTTTT
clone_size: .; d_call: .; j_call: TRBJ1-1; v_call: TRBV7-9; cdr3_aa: CASSLAGATEAFF; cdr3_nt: TGTGCCAGCAGCTTAGCTGGGGCCACTGAAGCTTTCTTT
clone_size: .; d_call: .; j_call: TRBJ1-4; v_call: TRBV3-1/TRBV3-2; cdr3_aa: CASSQDVHYEKLFF; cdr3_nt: TGTGCCAGCAGCCAAGATGTCCACTATGAAAAACTGTTTTTT
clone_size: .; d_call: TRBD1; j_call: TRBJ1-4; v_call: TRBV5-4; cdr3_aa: CASSTGGREKLFF; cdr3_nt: TGTGCCAGCAGTACAGGGGGTCGTGAAAAACTGTTTTTT
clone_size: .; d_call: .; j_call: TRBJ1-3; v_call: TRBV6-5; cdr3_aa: CASSLRPLSGNTIYF; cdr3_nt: TGTGCCAGCAGCCTCAGGCCCCTCTCTGGAAACACCATATATTTT
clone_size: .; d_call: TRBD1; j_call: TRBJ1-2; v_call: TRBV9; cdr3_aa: CASSASPTGPANYGYTF; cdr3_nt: TGTGCCAGCAGCGCCTCCCCGACAGGGCCTGCTAACTATGGCTACACCTTC
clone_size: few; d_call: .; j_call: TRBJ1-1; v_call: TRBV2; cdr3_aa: CASISDNLNTEAFF; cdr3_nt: TGTGCCAGCATATCGGACAATCTGAACACTGAAGCTTTCTTT
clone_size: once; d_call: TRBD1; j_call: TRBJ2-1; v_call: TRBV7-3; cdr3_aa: CASSLNGQGDEQFF; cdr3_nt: TGTGCCAGCAGCTTAAACGGACAGGGGGACGAGCAGTTCTTC
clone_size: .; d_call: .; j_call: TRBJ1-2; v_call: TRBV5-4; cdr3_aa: CASSSTQTERNYGYTF; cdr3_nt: TGTGCCAGCAGCTCGACTCAGACAGAGAGAAACTATGGCTACACCTTC
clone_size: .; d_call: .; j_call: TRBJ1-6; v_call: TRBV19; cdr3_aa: CASSPAVGTNSPLHF; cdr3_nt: TGTGCCAGTAGCCCCGCGGTGGGGACAAATTCACCCCTCCACTTT
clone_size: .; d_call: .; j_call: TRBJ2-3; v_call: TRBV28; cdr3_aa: CASRNGGRTDTQYF; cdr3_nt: TGTGCCAGCAGAAACGGGGGACGCACAGATACGCAGTATTTT
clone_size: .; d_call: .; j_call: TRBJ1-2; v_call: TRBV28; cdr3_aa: CASSLPGRGNYGYTF; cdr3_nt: TGTGCCAGCAGTTTACCGGGGAGGGGGAACTATGGCTACACCTTC
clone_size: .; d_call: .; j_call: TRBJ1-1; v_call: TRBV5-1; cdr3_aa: CASRLTTGVNTEAFF; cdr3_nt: TGCGCCAGCAGGCTGACGACAGGAGTGAACACTGAAGCTTTCTTT
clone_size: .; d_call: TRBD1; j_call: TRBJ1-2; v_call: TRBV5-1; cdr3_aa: CASSGTGGDYGYTF; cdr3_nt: TGCGCCAGCAGCGGTACAGGGGGTGACTATGGCTACACCTTC
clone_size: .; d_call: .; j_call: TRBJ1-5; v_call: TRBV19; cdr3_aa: CASSMDSLNQPQHF; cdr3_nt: TGTGCCAGTAGTATGGACAGTCTTAATCAGCCCCAGCATTTT
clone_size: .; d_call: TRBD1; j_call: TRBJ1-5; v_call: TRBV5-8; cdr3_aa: CASSLHGTGSSNQPQHF; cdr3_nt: TGTGCCAGCAGCTTACATGGGACAGGGAGCAGCAATCAGCCCCAGCATTTT
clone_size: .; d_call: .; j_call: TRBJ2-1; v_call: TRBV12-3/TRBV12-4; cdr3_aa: CASSLARGNEQFF; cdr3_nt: TGTGCCAGCAGTTTAGCCCGCGGAAATGAGCAGTTCTTC
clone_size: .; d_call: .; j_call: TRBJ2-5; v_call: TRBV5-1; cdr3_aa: CASSSSPGLQETQYF; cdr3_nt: TGCGCCAGCAGCTCATCTCCGGGACTTCAAGAGACCCAGTACTTC
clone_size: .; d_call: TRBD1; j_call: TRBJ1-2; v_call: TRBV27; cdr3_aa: CASSSRDRGFNYGYTF; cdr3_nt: TGTGCCAGCAGTTCAAGGGACAGGGGGTTTAACTATGGCTACACCTTC
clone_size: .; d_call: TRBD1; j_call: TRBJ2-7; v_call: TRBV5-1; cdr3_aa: CASSLAGQGTNEQYF; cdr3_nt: TGCGCCAGCAGCTTGGCCGGACAGGGGACCAACGAGCAGTACTTC
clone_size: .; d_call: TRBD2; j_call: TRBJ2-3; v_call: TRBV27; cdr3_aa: CASSTYTSGGYTDTQYF; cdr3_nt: TGTGCCAGCAGTACCTACACTAGCGGGGGGTACACAGATACGCAGTATTTT
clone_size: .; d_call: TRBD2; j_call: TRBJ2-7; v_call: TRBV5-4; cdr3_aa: CASSLSGVYEQYF; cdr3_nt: TGTGCCAGCAGCTTGAGCGGGGTCTACGAGCAGTACTTC
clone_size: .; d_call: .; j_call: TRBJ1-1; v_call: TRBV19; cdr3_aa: CASMWRINTEAFF; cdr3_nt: TGTGCCAGTATGTGGAGGATCAACACTGAAGCTTTCTTT
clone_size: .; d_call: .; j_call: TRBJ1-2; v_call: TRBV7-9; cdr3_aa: CASSLVGWGQGTNYGYTF; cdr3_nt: TGTGCCAGCAGCTTAGTCGGATGGGGCCAGGGGACTAACTATGGCTACACCTTC
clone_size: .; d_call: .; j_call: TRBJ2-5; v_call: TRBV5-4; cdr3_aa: CASSLRRGSETQYF; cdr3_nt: TGTGCCAGCAGCTTGCGAAGGGGATCAGAGACCCAGTACTTC
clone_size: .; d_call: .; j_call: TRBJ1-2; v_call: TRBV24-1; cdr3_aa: CAISEESGIAITF; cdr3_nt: TGTGCCATCTCGGAGGAATCGGGAATTGCTATCACCTTC
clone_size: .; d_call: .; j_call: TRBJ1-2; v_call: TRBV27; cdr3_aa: CASQTQRGTSATYTF; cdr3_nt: TGTGCCAGCCAAACTCAAAGGGGCACCTCCGCAACTTACACCTTC
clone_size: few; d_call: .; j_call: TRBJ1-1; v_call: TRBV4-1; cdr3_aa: CASSQVQGTTEAFF; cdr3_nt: TGCGCCAGCAGCCAAGTCCAGGGGACCACTGAAGCTTTCTTT
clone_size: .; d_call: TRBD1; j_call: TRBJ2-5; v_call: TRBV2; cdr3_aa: CASRDRGETQYF; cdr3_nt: TGTGCCAGCAGAGACAGGGGAGAGACCCAGTACTTC
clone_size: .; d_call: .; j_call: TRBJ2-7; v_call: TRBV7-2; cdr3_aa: CASSLVLEQYF; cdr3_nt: TGTGCCAGCAGCTTAGTCCTCGAGCAGTACTTC
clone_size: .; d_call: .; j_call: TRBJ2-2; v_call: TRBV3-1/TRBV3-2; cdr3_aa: CASSQRSQADTGELFF; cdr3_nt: TGTGCCAGCAGCCAAAGGTCCCAGGCCGACACCGGGGAGCTGTTTTTT
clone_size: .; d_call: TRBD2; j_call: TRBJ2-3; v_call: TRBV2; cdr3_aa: CASSPERGVGTQYF; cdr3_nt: TGTGCCAGCAGTCCCGAGCGGGGGGTGGGTACGCAGTATTTT
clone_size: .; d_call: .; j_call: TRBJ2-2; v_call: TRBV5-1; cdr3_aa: CASSPWDSPANTGELFF; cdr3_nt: TGCGCCAGCAGCCCATGGGACTCTCCCGCGAACACCGGGGAGCTGTTTTTT
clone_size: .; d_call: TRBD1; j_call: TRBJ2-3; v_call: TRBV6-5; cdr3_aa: CASSYSGQVATDTQYF; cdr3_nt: TGTGCCAGCAGTTATTCCGGACAGGTGGCCACAGATACGCAGTATTTT
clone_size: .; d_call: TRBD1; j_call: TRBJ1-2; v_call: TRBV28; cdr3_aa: CASSLFGDRYYGYTF; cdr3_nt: TGTGCCAGCAGTTTATTTGGGGACAGATACTATGGCTACACCTTC
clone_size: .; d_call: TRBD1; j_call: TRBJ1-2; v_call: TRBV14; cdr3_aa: CASSQDLGQGNGYTF; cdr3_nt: TGTGCCAGCAGCCAAGATCTCGGACAGGGAAATGGCTACACCTTC
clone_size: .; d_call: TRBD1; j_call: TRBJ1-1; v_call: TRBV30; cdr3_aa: CAWRWTGNTEAFF; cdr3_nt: TGTGCCTGGAGGTGGACAGGGAACACTGAAGCTTTCTTT
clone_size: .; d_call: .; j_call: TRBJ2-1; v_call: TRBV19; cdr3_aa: CASSIAGGLLQNEQFF; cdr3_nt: TGTGCCAGTAGTATAGCGGGGGGCCTTCTACAGAATGAGCAGTTCTTC
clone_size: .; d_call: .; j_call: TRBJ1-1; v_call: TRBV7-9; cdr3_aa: CASRGGGNTEAFF; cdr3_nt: TGTGCCAGCAGAGGAGGCGGGAACACTGAAGCTTTCTTT